Included here is one T cell receptor (beta chain) sequence, with context. V lost 2 bases and J lost 2; bases outside the gene matches: 3. This CDR3 is built from 16 residues. CDR1 is MNHEY and CDR2 is SVGAGI in the germline V gene. Per the original data handling: Reference gene primer amplification gave nucleated cell count estimates. The protocol was immunoSEQ multiplex PCR, while the TCRdb copy is restricted to in-frame clones and leaves out a portion. D and trimming come from the DNA, and the V and J calls and clone size come from that table. The table lists more than 300,000 clones, roughly 85% of them singletons. The sample comes from a study of blood T cell repertoires in COVID-19. Participants, roughly 18 to 90 years old, spanned about 26 US areas. Participants' reported clinical history set cohort assignment.

Source material: PBMCs or T cells enriched from blood (not recorded which). This TCR was recovered from a woman between 25 and 40 years old who had recovered from COVID-19. This chain joins TRBV6-5 and TRBJ2-5; 12 nucleotides agree with TRBD1. The CDR3 DNA sequence: TGTGCCAGCAGTTACCGGGACAGGGGGCAGCAAGAGACCCAGTACTTC. It is translated as CASSYRDRGQQETQYF.